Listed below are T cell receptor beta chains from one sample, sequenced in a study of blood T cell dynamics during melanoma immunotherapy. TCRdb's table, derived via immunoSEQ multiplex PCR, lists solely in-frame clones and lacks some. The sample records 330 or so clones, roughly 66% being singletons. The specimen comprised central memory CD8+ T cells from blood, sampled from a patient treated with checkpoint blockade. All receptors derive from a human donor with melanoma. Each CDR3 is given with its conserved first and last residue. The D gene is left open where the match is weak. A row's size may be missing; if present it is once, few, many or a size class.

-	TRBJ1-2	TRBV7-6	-	TGTGCCAGCAGCATTAGAAAGACCTATGGCTACACCTTC	CASSIRKTYGYTF
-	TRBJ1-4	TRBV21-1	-	TGTGCCAGCAGAGCGTACAAGGTGCATAATGAAAAACTGTTTTTT	CASRAYKVHNEKLFF
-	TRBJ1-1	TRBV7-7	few	TGTGCTAGCAGCCTGACATTGAACACTGAAGCTTTCTTT	CASSLTLNTEAFF
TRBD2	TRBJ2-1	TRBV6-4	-	TGTGCCAGCAGTGCCACCAGACTAGCGGACTCCAATGAGCAGTTCTTC	CASSATRLADSNEQFF
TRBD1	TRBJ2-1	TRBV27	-	TGTGCCAGCAGTTTGTCGGGACAGTACAATGAGCAGTTCTTC	CASSLSGQYNEQFF
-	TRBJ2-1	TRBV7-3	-	TGTGCCAGCAGCCCCGACGGAGGATCGGCCAATGAGCAGTTCTTC	CASSPDGGSANEQFF
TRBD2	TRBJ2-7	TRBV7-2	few	TGTGCCAGCAGCATCCTAGCGGGGGGACCCTACGAGCAGTACTTC	CASSILAGGPYEQYF
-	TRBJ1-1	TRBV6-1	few	TGTGCCAGCAGTGGGACGGAGAACACTGAAGCTTTCTTT	CASSGTENTEAFF
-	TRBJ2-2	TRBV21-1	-	TGTGCCAGCAGCAACCGGGGGGGGACCGGGGAGCTGTTTTTT	CASSNRGGTGELFF
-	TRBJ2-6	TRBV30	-	TGTGCCTGGAGTGTATCTTCGATTTCTGGGGCCAACGTCCTGACTTTC	CAWSVSSISGANVLTF
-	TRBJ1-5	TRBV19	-	TGTGCCAGTAGTACAACAGGGAGAGGCAATCAGCCCCAGCATTTT	CASSTTGRGNQPQHF
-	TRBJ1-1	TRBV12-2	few	TGTGCAAGTCGCGATGGGACATTGCCGGAAGGGGCTTTCTTT	CASRDGTLPEGAFF
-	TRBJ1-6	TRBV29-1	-	TGCAGCGCCGGAGGGGGGGATGGTTCACCCCTCCACTTT	CSAGGGDGSPLHF
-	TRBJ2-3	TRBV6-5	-	TGTGCCAGCAGTTATCGGTCGGGAACGTCTGATACGCAGTATTTT	CASSYRSGTSDTQYF
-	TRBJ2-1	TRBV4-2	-	TGTGCCAGCAGCCAAGACCTCGAGGACAATGAGCAGTTCTTC	CASSQDLEDNEQFF
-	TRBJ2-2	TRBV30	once	TGTGCCTGGAGTGTACAGCAGGAGACCGGGGAGCTGTTTTTT	CAWSVQQETGELFF
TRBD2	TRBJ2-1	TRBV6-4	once	TGTGCCACGGCTAATCACGGGACTAGCGACTTCAATGAGCAGTTCTTC	CATANHGTSDFNEQFF
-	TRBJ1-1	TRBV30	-	TGTGCCTGGGGACCAAACACTGAAGCTTTCTTT	CAWGPNTEAFF
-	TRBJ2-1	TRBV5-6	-	TGTGCCAGCAGCGACTCCCTTTACAATGAGCAGTTCTTC	CASSDSLYNEQFF
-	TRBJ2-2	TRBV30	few	TGTGCCTTTTCCAGGGGATCGTTGGACACCGGGGAGCTGTTTTTT	CAFSRGSLDTGELFF
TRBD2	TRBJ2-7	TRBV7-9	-	TGTGCCAGCAGCTCGCCCCGGGTAGCGGGAGTTAGCGAGCAGTACTTC	CASSSPRVAGVSEQYF
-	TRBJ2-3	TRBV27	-	TGTGCCAGCAGTCCCTACCTTAGCGGCACAGATACGCAGTATTTT	CASSPYLSGTDTQYF
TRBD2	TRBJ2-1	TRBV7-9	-	TGTGCCAGCATTAGGACTAGCGGTTACAATGAGCAGTTCTTC	CASIRTSGYNEQFF
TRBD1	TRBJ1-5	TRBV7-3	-	TGTGCCAGCAGCTTAAGTATCGGACAGGGGGCTTTCGGCAATCAGCCCCAGCATTTT	CASSLSIGQGAFGNQPQHF
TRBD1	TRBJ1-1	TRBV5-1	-	TGCGCCAGCAAGGTGGGGACAGGCTCTGAAGCTTTCTTT	CASKVGTGSEAFF
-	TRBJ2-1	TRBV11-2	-	TGTGCCAGCGCCGGGGGTAGCGACGGTGAGCAGTTCTTC	CASAGGSDGEQFF
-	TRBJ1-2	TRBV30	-	TGTGCCTGGGACCCAGGGACTTCTGGGGGAGGTGGCTACACCTTC	CAWDPGTSGGGGYTF
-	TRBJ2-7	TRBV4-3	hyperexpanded	TGCGCCAGCAGCCAAGGTGTGGACGCGTCCTACGAGCAGTACTTC	CASSQGVDASYEQYF
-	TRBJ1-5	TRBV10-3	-	TGTGCCTCGAGGGAGGGCAATCAGCCCCAGCATTTT	CASREGNQPQHF
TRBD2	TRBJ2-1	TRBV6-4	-	TGTGCCAGCAGTGACTCGACTAGCGGGTACAATGAGCAGTTCTTC	CASSDSTSGYNEQFF
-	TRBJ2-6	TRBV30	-	TGTGCCTGGAGTGTACTCCCAGACTCTGGGGCCAACGTCCTGACTTTC	CAWSVLPDSGANVLTF
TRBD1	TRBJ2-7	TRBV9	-	TGTGCCAGCAGCGTAGATCAGGGGACAGGGGTGGACGAGCAGTACTTC	CASSVDQGTGVDEQYF
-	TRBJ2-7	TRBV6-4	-	TGTGCCAGCAGTGACTCAGGGACGGGGGAGCAGTACTTC	CASSDSGTGEQYF
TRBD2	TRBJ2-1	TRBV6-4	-	TGTGCCAGCAGTGACTCGGCTAGCGGGAGCCTAAATGAGCAGTTCTTC	CASSDSASGSLNEQFF
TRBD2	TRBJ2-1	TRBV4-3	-	TGCGCCAGCAGCCAAGATGGGGGGGGATACAATGAGCAGTTCTTC	CASSQDGGGYNEQFF
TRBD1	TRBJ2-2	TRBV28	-	TGTGCCAGCAGAGGGGGACAGGGGGATACCGGGGAGCTGTTTTTT	CASRGGQGDTGELFF
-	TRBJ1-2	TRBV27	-	TGTGCCAGCAGTTCCAAGACAAAAGATGGCTACACCTTC	CASSSKTKDGYTF
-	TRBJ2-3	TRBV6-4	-	TGTGCCAGCAGTGACTCCCCAGGTACAGATACGCAGTATTTT	CASSDSPGTDTQYF
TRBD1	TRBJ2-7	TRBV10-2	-	TGCGCCAGCAGTGTGGACAGGGGGCACGAGCAGTACTTC	CASSVDRGHEQYF